A single sample gave rise to the 24 T cell receptor beta chains below, sequenced in a study of T cell responses to AZD1222 COVID-19 vaccine. The table came from immunoSEQ multiplex PCR; TCRdb's copy has only in-frame clones and leaves some out. The sample carries fewer than 150,000 clones, approximately 94% recorded once. This material consisted of peripheral blood, taken on day 0 of AZD1222 vaccination. These receptors were taken from an adult in good health.

The chain employs TRBV5-4 and TRBJ2-7; D possibly uses TRBD1 or TRBD2 (5 bases each). This CDR3 comprises 15 residues. The V end lost 0 bases, the J end lost 3 bases, and 13 bases lay between the germline ends. CDR1 is SGHNT, CDR2 YYREEE, per germline (reference sequence). This CDR3 is CASSLGSGRHYEQYF. CDR3 DNA: TGTGCCAGCAGCTTGGGGTCGGGACGGCACTACGAGCAGTACTTC.

The chain carries TRBV27 and TRBJ1-2; D is ambiguous. Germline V gives CDR1 MNHEY, CDR2 SMNVEV (reference sequence). The CDR3 is 13 residues long. Trimming pared 7 bases from V and 1 base from J, leaving 10 bases between. Written as DNA, the CDR3 is TGTGCCAGCAAGTCCCCGGGTAACTATGGCTACACCTTC. Protein: CASKSPGNYGYTF.

V gene TRBV5-1 combines with J gene TRBJ2-1; TRBD2 matches 9 bases. This CDR3 comprises 15 residues. CDR1 and CDR2 from the germline V gene are SGHRS and YFSETQ. Unmatched junction bases numbered 8, after V lost 4 bases and J lost 6 bases. For the CDR3, the DNA is TGCGCCAGCAGCCACGGGACTAGCCGCATCAATGAGCAGTTCTTC. Translating gives CASSHGTSRINEQFF.

V and J are TRBV10-1 and TRBJ1-2, with D unresolved. V shed 0 bases and J shed 0 bases, with 11 bases lying between them. The CDR3 is made up of 16 amino acids. From germline, CDR1 is WNHNN and CDR2 SYGVQD (reference sequence). CDR3 in amino acids: CASSESASLANYGYTF. CDR3 coding DNA: TGCGCCAGCAGTGAGTCGGCTTCTTTAGCTAACTATGGCTACACCTTC.

This chain connects TRBV10-2 to TRBJ2-6; 14 nucleotides line up with TRBD2. J gave up 4 bases and V 8 bases, and 7 bases lay outside the gene matches. In germline, CDR1 is WSHSY, CDR2 SAAADI. The CDR3 length is 17 residues. The CDR3 region has the DNA TGCGCCAGCCGACGACTAGCGGGGGGGCGAGGGGCCAACGTCCTGACTTTC. Translating gives CASRRLAGGRGANVLTF.

This chain connects TRBV5-8 to TRBJ2-7; no clear D gene. V lost 0 bases and J 3 bases, leaving 10 bases between the germline ends. The length of the CDR3 is 14 residues. Per the germline V gene, CDR1 is SGHTS and CDR2 is YDEGEE. The CDR3 region is CASSLASYSYEQYF. The CDR3, as DNA: TGTGCCAGCAGCTTGGCCAGTTACAGCTACGAGCAGTACTTC.

The V and J genes are TRBV6-6 and TRBJ2-3; 7 positions match TRBD2. V lost 2 bases, J lost 6 bases, and 5 bases stayed unmatched. The CDR3 runs 14 residues. Germline CDR1 reads MNHNY; CDR2 reads SVGAGI (reference sequence). The CDR3 here is CASSYAGVGDTQYF. CDR3 in DNA: TGTGCCAGCAGTTACGCGGGAGTAGGGGATACGCAGTATTTT.

V and J are TRBV6-5 and TRBJ2-7; TRBD1 matches 7 bases. The V gene's germline CDR1 is MNHEY and CDR2 SVGAGI. The CDR3 extends over 12 amino acids. V lost 10 bases and J lost 0; bases outside the gene matches: 3. CDR3 sequence: CAIGTVSYEQYF. CDR3 nucleotides: TGTGCCATAGGGACAGTCTCCTACGAGCAGTACTTC.

The chain has TRBV19 and TRBJ1-2; the match to TRBD1 covers 7 bases. Germline CDR1 reads LNHDA; CDR2 reads SQIVND (reference sequence). CDR3 length: 12 residues. The trim removed 6 bases at V and 5 bases at J, leaving 3 bases unmatched. The CDR3 here is CASSSRGYGYTF. Written as DNA, the CDR3 is TGTGCCAGTAGCTCCAGGGGGTATGGCTACACCTTC.

This chain connects TRBV5-1 to TRBJ1-2, with 10 bases aligning to TRBD1. There are 15 residues in the CDR3. Germline loops: CDR1 SGHRS, CDR2 YFSETQ. Trimming cost V 6 bases and J 5 bases; bases outside gene matches: 10. The CDR3 coding sequence is TGCGCCAGCACCCATTCGGACAGGGGGGAGTATGGCTACACCTTC. Amino acid sequence: CASTHSDRGEYGYTF.

The gene calls are TRBV9 and TRBJ2-3, with 9 bases fitting TRBD2. This CDR3 contains 15 residues. The germline V gene encodes CDR1 SGDLS and CDR2 YYNGEE. Trimming at V came to 0 bases and at J to 5 bases, leaving 4 bases not matched to a gene. The CDR3 sequence: CASSVGIAGEDTQYF. The CDR3 DNA is TGTGCCAGCAGCGTAGGAATAGCGGGGGAAGATACGCAGTATTTT.

The chain employs TRBV7-2 and TRBJ1-2; D is perhaps TRBD1 (5 bases). Germline lookup yields CDR1 SGHTA and CDR2 FQGNSA. V was clipped by 0 bases and J by 0 bases, with 5 bases between them. The CDR3 length is 14 residues. As DNA, the CDR3 is TGTGCCAGCAGCTTAGCAGGGGCTAACTATGGCTACACCTTC. This gives the protein CASSLAGANYGYTF.

The V gene is TRBV6-4, the J gene TRBJ1-5; D is possibly TRBD1 (5 bases). The germline gives CDR1 MRHNA, CDR2 SNTAGT. Trimming pared 7 bases from V and 0 bases from J, leaving 16 bases between. CDR3 length equals 16 residues. The CDR3 DNA is TGTGCCAGCATGGGATTGACAGACTATAGCAATCAGCCCCAGCATTTT. Protein: CASMGLTDYSNQPQHF.

This chain joins TRBV4-3 and TRBJ1-2, with 8 bases lining up with TRBD1. Germline lookup yields CDR1 LGHNA and CDR2 YSLEER. After removal of 2 bases from V and 6 bases from J, the junction contained 5 bases not matched to a gene. The CDR3 sequence is 14 residues long. The CDR3: CASSQTDRAHGYTF. In nucleotides, the CDR3 is TGCGCCAGCAGCCAAACGGACAGGGCTCATGGCTACACCTTC.

The CDR3 is CASSLETGYEQYF. CDR3 in DNA: TGTGCCAGCAGCTTAGAGACCGGGTACGAGCAGTACTTC. The chain is built from TRBV7-2 and TRBJ2-7; D is uncertain. V was clipped by 1 base and J by 4 bases, with 8 bases between them. The CDR3 extends over 13 amino acids. Germline CDR1 and CDR2: SGHTA and FQGNSA.

This chain joins TRBV6-5 and TRBJ1-5, with 7 bases identical to TRBD1. Looked up from germline, CDR1 is MNHEY and CDR2 is SVGAGI. The CDR3 sequence is 13 residues long. The V and J ends lost 8 bases and 4 bases, in that order; junction bases with no gene match: 5. CDR3 residues: CASRPGGNQPQHF. The CDR3 DNA sequence: TGTGCCAGCCGCCCAGGGGGAAATCAGCCCCAGCATTTT.

This rearrangement joins TRBV18 to TRBJ1-1; D unclear. Germline V gives CDR1 KGHSH, CDR2 LQKENI. This CDR3 spans 13 amino acids. Trimming took 3 bases from V and 6 from J, leaving 11 bases between them. For the CDR3, the DNA is TGTGCCAGCTCACCCGACGGGTGGCCTGAAGCTTTCTTT. Amino acids: CASSPDGWPEAFF.

The chain links TRBV6-1 to TRBJ1-1; D gene uncertain. This CDR3 comprises 12 residues. With 1 base removed from V and 7 bases from J, the gap between germline ends came to 7 bases. From germline, CDR1 is MNHNS and CDR2 SASEGT. The CDR3 spells CASSEGGIEAFF. DNA of the CDR3: TGTGCCAGCAGTGAAGGTGGTATTGAAGCTTTCTTT.

This chain connects TRBV4-3 to TRBJ2-6; D perhaps matches TRBD2 (5 bases). The germline gives CDR1 LGHNA, CDR2 YSLEER. Trimming left V 0 bases short and J 4 bases short, with 7 bases between. The length of the CDR3 is 15 residues. The CDR3 DNA follows: TGCGCCAGCAGCCAAGATTTAGCGGGGGCCAACGTCCTGACTTTC. Encoded protein: CASSQDLAGANVLTF.

The chain employs TRBV5-4 and TRBJ2-2; tentatively, D is TRBD2 (5 bases). The V gene's germline CDR1 is SGHNT and CDR2 YYREEE (reference sequence). The CDR3 covers 14 residues. V was clipped by 4 bases and J by 4 bases, with 11 bases between them. The CDR3: CASSPGKVTGELFF. The CDR3 DNA follows: TGTGCCAGCAGCCCGGGAAAGGTCACCGGGGAGCTGTTTTTT.

This clone was picked up one time. This chain connects TRBV3-1 (or the pseudogene TRBV3-2) to TRBJ2-1; no firm D call. CDR3 size: 13 residues. V lost 0 bases to trimming and J lost 8 bases, with 8 bases between them. Germline-derived CDR1 and CDR2 are LGHDT and YNNKEL (reference sequence). The CDR3 loop reads CASSQEFLYEQFF. CDR3 coding DNA: TGTGCCAGCAGCCAAGAGTTTTTATATGAGCAGTTCTTC.

V usage is TRBV18 and J usage is TRBJ2-5, with 9 bases fitting TRBD1. J lost 3 bases, V lost 2 bases, and 7 bases had no gene match. The CDR3 is 16 residues long. Germline V gives CDR1 KGHSH, CDR2 LQKENI. CDR3 sequence reads: CASSPSLGQGKETQYF. The CDR3 coding sequence is TGTGCCAGCTCACCATCACTGGGACAGGGAAAAGAGACCCAGTACTTC.

The V and J genes are TRBV6-5 and TRBJ2-5; 8 bases line up with TRBD1. V lost 8 bases and J lost 4; bases outside the gene matches: 9. The CDR3 contains 14 residues. CDR1 MNHEY and CDR2 SVGAGI come from the germline V gene. The DNA of the CDR3 is TGTGCCAGCTATGACAGGGGTTCAGGAGAGACCCAGTACTTC. Amino acid sequence: CASYDRGSGETQYF.

The chain joins TRBV30 to TRBJ2-7, with TRBD1 matching 7 bases. The CDR3 runs 13 residues. Germline V gives CDR1 GTSNPN, CDR2 SVGIG (reference sequence). Germline trimming cut 2 bases from V and 6 bases from J; bases unmatched to any gene: 7. The CDR3 DNA reads as TGTGCCTGGAGTCCTGACAGGGTTACCGAGCAGTACTTC. Amino acids: CAWSPDRVTEQYF.